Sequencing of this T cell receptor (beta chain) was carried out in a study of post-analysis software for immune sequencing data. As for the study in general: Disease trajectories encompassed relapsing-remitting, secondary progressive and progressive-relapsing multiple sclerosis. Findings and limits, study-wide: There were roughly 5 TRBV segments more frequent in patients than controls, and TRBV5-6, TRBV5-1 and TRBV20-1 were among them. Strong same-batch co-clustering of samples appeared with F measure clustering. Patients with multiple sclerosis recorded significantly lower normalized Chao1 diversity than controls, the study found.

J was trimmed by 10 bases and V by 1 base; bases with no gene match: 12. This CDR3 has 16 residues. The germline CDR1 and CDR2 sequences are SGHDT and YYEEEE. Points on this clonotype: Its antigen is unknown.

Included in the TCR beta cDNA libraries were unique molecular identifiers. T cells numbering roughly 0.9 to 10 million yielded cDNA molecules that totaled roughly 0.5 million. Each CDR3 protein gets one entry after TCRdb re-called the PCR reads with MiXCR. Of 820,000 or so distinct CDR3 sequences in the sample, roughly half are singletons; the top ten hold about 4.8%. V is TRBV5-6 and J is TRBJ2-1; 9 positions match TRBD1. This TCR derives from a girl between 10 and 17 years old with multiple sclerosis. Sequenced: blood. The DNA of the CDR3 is TGTGCCAGCAGCTTGTTTCGGGACAGGGACCCTCAGGAGCAGTTCTTC. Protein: CASSLFRDRDPQEQFF.